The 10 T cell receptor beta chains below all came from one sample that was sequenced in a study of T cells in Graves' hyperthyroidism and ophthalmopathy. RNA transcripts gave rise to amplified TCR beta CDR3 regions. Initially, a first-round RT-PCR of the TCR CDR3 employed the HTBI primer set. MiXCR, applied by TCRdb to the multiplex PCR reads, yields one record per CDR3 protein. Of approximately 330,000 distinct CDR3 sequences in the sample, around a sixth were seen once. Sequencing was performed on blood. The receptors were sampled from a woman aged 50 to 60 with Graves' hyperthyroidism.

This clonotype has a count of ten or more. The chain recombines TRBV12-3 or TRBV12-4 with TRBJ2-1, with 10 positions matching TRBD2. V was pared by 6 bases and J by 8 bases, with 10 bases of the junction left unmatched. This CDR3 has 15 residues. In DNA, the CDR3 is TGTGCCAGCAGCCCCCCCAGCGGGAGGGCCGATGAGCAGTTCTTC. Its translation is CASSPPSGRADEQFF.

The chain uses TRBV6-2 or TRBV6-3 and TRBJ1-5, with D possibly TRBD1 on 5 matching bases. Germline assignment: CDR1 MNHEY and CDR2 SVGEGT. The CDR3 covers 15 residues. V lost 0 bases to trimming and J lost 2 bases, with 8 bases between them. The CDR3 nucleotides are TGTGCCAGCAGTTACTCGGGGCAGGGCAATCAGCCCCAGCATTTT. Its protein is CASSYSGQGNQPQHF.

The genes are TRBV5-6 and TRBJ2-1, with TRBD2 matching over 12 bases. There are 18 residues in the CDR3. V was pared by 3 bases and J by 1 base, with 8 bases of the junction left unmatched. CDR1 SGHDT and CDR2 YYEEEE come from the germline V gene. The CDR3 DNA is TGTGCCAGCAGCTCTAGGGCTAGCGGGAGGGGGTCCTACAATGAGCAGTTCTTC. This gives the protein CASSSRASGRGSYNEQFF. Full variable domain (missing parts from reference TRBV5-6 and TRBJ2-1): DAGVTQSPTHLIKTRGQQVTLRCSPKSGHDTVSWYQQALGQGPQFIFQYYEEEERQRGNFPDRFSGHQFPNYSSELNVNALLLGDSALYLCASSSRASGRGSYNEQFFGPGTRLTVL.

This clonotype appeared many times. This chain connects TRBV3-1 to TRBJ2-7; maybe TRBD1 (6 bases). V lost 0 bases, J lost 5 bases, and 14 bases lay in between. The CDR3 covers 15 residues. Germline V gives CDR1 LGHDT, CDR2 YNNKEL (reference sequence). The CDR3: CASSQDSSGAHEQYF. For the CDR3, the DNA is TGTGCCAGCAGCCAAGATTCCTCAGGGGCCCACGAGCAGTACTTC.

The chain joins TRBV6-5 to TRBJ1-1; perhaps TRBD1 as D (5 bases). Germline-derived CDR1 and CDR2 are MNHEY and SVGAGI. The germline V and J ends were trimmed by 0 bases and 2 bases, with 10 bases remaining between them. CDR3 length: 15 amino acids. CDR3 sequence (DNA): TGTGCCAGCAGTTACTCCGGGACGGGAAACACTGAAGCTTTCTTT. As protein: CASSYSGTGNTEAFF.

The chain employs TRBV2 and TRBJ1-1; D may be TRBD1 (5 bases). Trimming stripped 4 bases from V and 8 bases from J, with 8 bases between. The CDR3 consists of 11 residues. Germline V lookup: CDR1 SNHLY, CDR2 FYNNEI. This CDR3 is CASSGQGEAFF. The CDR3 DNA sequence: TGTGCCAGCAGTGGGCAGGGAGAAGCTTTCTTT.

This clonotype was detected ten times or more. CDR3 DNA: TGTGCCAGCAGTGAAATAGGACTCAGCTCCTACAATGAGCAGTTCTTC. Encoded protein: CASSEIGLSSYNEQFF. This sequence joins TRBV6-1 and TRBJ2-1, with TRBD2 as a possible D gene (5 bases). CDR1 and CDR2 from the germline V gene are MNHNS and SASEGT. The CDR3 contains 16 residues. Trimming shortened V by 2 bases and J by 0 bases, and 11 bases separated the two germline ends.

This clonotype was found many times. The CDR3 sequence is CASSATSTDTQYF. DNA of the CDR3: TGTGCCAGCAGTGCGACCAGCACAGATACGCAGTATTTT. The V gene is TRBV2, the J gene TRBJ2-3, with D unresolved. The CDR3 has 13 amino acids. Germline V gene lookup returns CDR1 SNHLY and CDR2 FYNNEI. V was clipped by 4 bases and J by 0 bases, with 5 bases between them.

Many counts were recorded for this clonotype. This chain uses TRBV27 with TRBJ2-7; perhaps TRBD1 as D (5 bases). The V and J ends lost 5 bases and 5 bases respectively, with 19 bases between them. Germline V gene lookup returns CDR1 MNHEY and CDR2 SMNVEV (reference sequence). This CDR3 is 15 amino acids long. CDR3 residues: CASSPTGGKGDEQYF. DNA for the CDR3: TGTGCCAGCAGTCCCACCGGTGGGAAAGGGGACGAGCAGTACTTC.

CDR3 nucleotide sequence: TGCGCCAGCCAGCAGGGACATAACACTGAAGCTTTCTTT. It specifies CASQQGHNTEAFF. V and J are TRBV10-2 and TRBJ1-1, with D possibly matching TRBD1 (6 bases). V was shortened by 8 bases and J by 2 bases, with 12 bases between the two germline ends. Germline V CDR1 and CDR2: WSHSY, SAAADI. The CDR3 extends over 13 amino acids.